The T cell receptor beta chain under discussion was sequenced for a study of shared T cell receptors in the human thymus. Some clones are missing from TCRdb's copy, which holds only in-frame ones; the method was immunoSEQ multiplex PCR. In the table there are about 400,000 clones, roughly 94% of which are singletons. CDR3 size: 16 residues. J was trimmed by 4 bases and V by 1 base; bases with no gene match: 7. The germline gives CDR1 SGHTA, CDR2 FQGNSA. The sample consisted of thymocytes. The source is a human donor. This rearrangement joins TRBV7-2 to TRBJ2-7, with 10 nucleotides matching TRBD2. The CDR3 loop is CASSLGEREGQYEQYF. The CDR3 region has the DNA TGTGCCAGCAGCTTAGGTGAGCGGGAGGGCCAGTACGAGCAGTACTTC. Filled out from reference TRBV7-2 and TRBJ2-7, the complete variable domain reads GAGVSQSPSNKVTEKGKDVELRCDPISGHTALYWYRQSLGQGLEFLIYFQGNSAPDKSGLPSDRFSAERTGGSVSTLTIQRTQQEDSAVYLCASSLGEREGQYEQYFGPGTRLTVT.